Sequencing of this T cell receptor (beta chain) was carried out in a study of blood T cell repertoires in COVID-19. The germline V gene encodes CDR1 LGHDT and CDR2 YNNKEL (reference sequence). Trimming shortened V by 0 bases and J by 7 bases, and 15 bases separated the two germline ends. The CDR3 has 15 residues. Using immunoSEQ multiplex PCR, the repertoire was profiled, and TCRdb retains in-frame clones only, with some absent. The sample lists 110,000 to 150,000 clones, 88% occurring once. V gene TRBV3-1 (or the pseudogene TRBV3-2) combines with J gene TRBJ1-1; D might be TRBD1 (6 bases). The sample consisted of peripheral blood. The TCR was taken from a man between 65 and 79 years old with acute or convalescent COVID-19. CDR3 in DNA: TGTGCCAGCAGCCAAGAACAGGGCCGCTTCGGTGAAGCTTTCTTT. This codes for CASSQEQGRFGEAFF.